These 3 T cell receptor beta chains came from one sample sequenced in a study of cytotoxic CD8 clonotypes in ibrutinib-treated CLL. TCRdb keeps only in-frame clones here, not all; method: immunoSEQ multiplex PCR. The sample consists of 250,000 to 350,000 clones, approximately 76% of them appearing once. This sample comprised PBMCs, obtained at disease progression, from a patient treated with ibrutinib. These receptors were collected from a human donor with chronic lymphocytic leukemia.

The V gene is TRBV4-1, the J gene TRBJ2-7, with TRBD1 matching 9 bases. Per the germline V gene, CDR1 is MGHRA and CDR2 is YSYEKL. There are 14 residues in the CDR3. Unmatched junction bases numbered 1, after V lost 4 bases and J lost 0 bases. CDR3 sequence (DNA): TGCGCCAGCAGCCGGGGACAGGGCTCCTACGAGCAGTACTTC. Translating gives CASSRGQGSYEQYF.

The rearrangement uses TRBV2 and TRBJ1-2; D possibly corresponds to TRBD1 (6 bases). The CDR3 is 17 amino acids. In germline, CDR1 is SNHLY, CDR2 FYNNEI. The ends were cut back, 6 bases at V and 2 bases at J, with 22 bases in the middle. Here the CDR3 reads CASSPRGGLRGNYGYTF. The CDR3 DNA reads as TGTGCCAGCAGCCCTCGAGGGGGACTCCGGGGCAACTATGGCTACACCTTC. The full variable domain, in which reference TRBV2 and TRBJ1-2 provide the parts outside the CDR3, is EPEVTQTPSHQVTQMGQEVILRCVPISNHLYFYWYRQILGQKVEFLVSFYNNEISEKSEIFDDQFSVERPDGSNFTLKIRSTKLEDSAMYFCASSPRGGLRGNYGYTFGSGTRLTVV.

The CDR3 reads CASSQYRGPSSYNEQFF. The CDR3 bases are TGTGCCAGCAGCCAATACAGGGGCCCGAGCTCCTACAATGAGCAGTTCTTC. This rearrangement joins TRBV14 to TRBJ2-1; 7 nucleotides match TRBD1. Trimming took 2 bases from V and 0 from J; bases not matched to a gene: 7. Germline V gene sequence: CDR1 SGHDN, CDR2 FVKESK. The CDR3 loop spans 17 amino acids.